These 21 T cell receptor beta chains share one sample of origin, sequenced in a study of regulatory T cells in long-lasting Graves disease. The time point denotes: persistent/refractory GD, antithyroid drugs over 5 years with positive TRAb. From PBMCs, RNA was extracted and then used to make the TCR library. Both iRepertoire HTBI primers and Arm-PCR of CDR3 regions were used to build the TCR beta libraries. Each CDR3 protein is one row after TCRdb ran MiXCR on the multiplex PCR reads. The sample has roughly 450,000 distinct CDR3 sequences; approximately 23% are singletons. Source: peripheral blood mononuclear cells (PBMCs), taken when the disease was refractory, from a patient treated with antithyroid drugs. These receptors all come from a female donor with Graves disease.

V and J are TRBV11-3 and TRBJ1-1; D is unresolved. The V end lost 3 bases, the J end lost 5 bases, and 7 bases lay between the germline ends. The CDR3 is made up of 12 amino acids. The germline gives CDR1 SGHNT, CDR2 YENEEA. CDR3 amino acids: CASSFQLTEAFF. The DNA of the CDR3 is TGTGCCAGCAGCTTCCAGTTAACTGAAGCTTTCTTT.

This chain uses TRBV28 with TRBJ2-1; D remains unclear. Germline V gives CDR1 MDHEN, CDR2 SYDVKM. CDR3 length: 13 amino acids. Between the trimmed V and J ends, which lost 5 bases and 13 bases, there was a span of 18 bases. CDR3 loop: CASSPHSLPIQFF. The CDR3 nucleotides are TGTGCCAGCAGTCCGCACAGTCTACCCATTCAGTTCTTC.

CDR3 DNA sequence: TGTGCCTGGAAAGGCAGGGGGCTAGGGACCGGGGAGCTGTTTTTT. It codes for CAWKGRGLGTGELFF. The chain is built from TRBV30 and TRBJ2-2; 8 bases agree with TRBD1. The CDR3 length is 15 residues. Per germline, CDR1 GTSNPN and CDR2 SVGIG (reference sequence). V trimming: 4 bases; J trimming: 5 bases; junction bases outside the gene matches: 9. Based on the CDR3 plus reference TRBV30 and TRBJ2-2, the full variable domain is SQTIHQWPATLVQPVGSPLSLECTVEGTSNPNLYWYRQAAGRGLQLLFYSVGIGQISSEVPQNLSASRPQDRQFILSSKKLLLSDSGFYLCAWKGRGLGTGELFFGEGSRLTVL.

The chain employs TRBV12-3 or TRBV12-4 and TRBJ2-3; 8 positions match TRBD2. The J segment lost 5 bases and the V segment lost 6 bases, leaving 7 bases of the junction unmatched. This CDR3 is built from 14 residues. CDR3 DNA: TGTGCCAGCAGCCCAGCGGGAGCCAGAGATACGCAGTATTTT. Amino acid sequence: CASSPAGARDTQYF.

The genes are TRBV5-1 and TRBJ1-2; 7 bases match TRBD1. CDR3 length: 14 amino acids. J was trimmed by 4 bases and V by 7 bases; bases with no gene match: 10. The germline V gene encodes CDR1 SGHRS and CDR2 YFSETQ. The CDR3 here is CASRASGGAYGYTF. CDR3 in DNA: TGCGCCAGCCGAGCTTCAGGGGGTGCCTATGGCTACACCTTC.

This sequence joins TRBV7-6 and TRBJ1-1; D may be TRBD1 (6 bases). CDR3 length equals 16 residues. Trimming cost V 0 bases and J 1 base, with 12 bases left between them. CDR1 is SGHVS, CDR2 FNYEAQ, per germline. The CDR3 sequence: CASSLARGQTNTEAFF. The CDR3 coding sequence is TGTGCCAGCAGCTTAGCCCGCGGACAGACGAACACTGAAGCTTTCTTT.

The chain employs TRBV16 and TRBJ1-1, with D perhaps matching TRBD1 (5 bases). V was shortened by 2 bases and J by 0 bases, with 10 bases between the two germline ends. CDR3 size: 15 residues. The V gene's germline CDR1 is KGHSY and CDR2 FQNENV. The CDR3 region has the DNA TGTGCCAGCAGCCAAGGGGGTGCGATGAACACTGAAGCTTTCTTT. Its translation is CASSQGGAMNTEAFF.

This clonotype was seen repeatedly, ten times or more. J is TRBJ2-7 and V is TRBV28; D could derive from TRBD1 or TRBD2 (5 bases each). V was pared by 8 bases and J by 2 bases, with 22 bases between. CDR3 length: 16 residues. Germline V CDR1 and CDR2: MDHEN, SYDVKM. This CDR3 is CASSSIQWGTTYEQYF. The CDR3 DNA is TGTGCCAGCTCATCAATCCAGTGGGGGACCACCTACGAGCAGTACTTC. The entire variable domain, with the rest obtained from reference TRBV28 and TRBJ2-7, is as follows: DVKVTQSSRYLVKRTGEKVFLECVQDMDHENMFWYRQDPGLGLRLIYFSYDVKMKEKGDIPEGYSVSREKKERFSLILESASTNQTSMYLCASSSIQWGTTYEQYFGPGTRLTVT.

This clonotype came up many times. The chain uses TRBV28 and TRBJ1-2; no firm D call. This CDR3 has 12 residues. V was clipped by 4 bases and J by 2 bases, with 5 bases between them. Germline CDR1 MDHEN, CDR2 SYDVKM. This chain's CDR3 is CASSWQNYGYTF. As DNA, the CDR3 is TGTGCCAGCAGTTGGCAGAACTATGGCTACACCTTC.

In this sample, this clonotype turned up many times. This chain uses TRBV2 with TRBJ2-7; 11 bases align to TRBD2. Germline V gene data show CDR1 as SNHLY and CDR2 as FYNNEI. The J segment lost 2 bases and the V segment lost 6 bases, leaving 6 bases of the junction unmatched. This CDR3 spans 15 amino acids. The CDR3: CASRETSGSTYEQYF. The CDR3 nucleotides are TGTGCCAGCAGAGAAACTAGCGGGAGTACCTACGAGCAGTACTTC.

The V and J genes are TRBV6-2 or TRBV6-3 and TRBJ1-4, with D tentatively TRBD1 (6 bases). Trimming took off 0 bases at V and 5 bases at J, with 13 bases between the two ends. Looked up from germline, CDR1 is MNHEY and CDR2 is SVGEGT. This CDR3 contains 16 residues. CDR3 DNA: TGTGCCAGCAGTTACTCGACGGACAGCGTAAATGAAAAACTGTTTTTT. Amino acid sequence: CASSYSTDSVNEKLFF.

This clonotype was seen at least ten times. The chain links TRBV7-2 to TRBJ1-1; 10 bases are a match to TRBD1. Germline-derived CDR1 and CDR2 are SGHTA and FQGNSA. This CDR3 contains 16 residues. Trimming removed 5 bases from V and 4 bases from J; junction bases left unmatched: 10. Written as DNA, the CDR3 is TGTGCCAGCAGCCTGAGGACAGGGGGGATGGGCACTGAAGCTTTCTTT. As protein: CASSLRTGGMGTEAFF.

This clonotype was counted a few times. This chain connects TRBV11-2 to TRBJ2-4; D gene uncertain. Trimming stripped 1 base from V and 1 base from J, with 17 bases between. The CDR3 spans 18 residues. Germline lookup yields CDR1 SGHAT and CDR2 FQNNGV. The CDR3, as DNA: TGTGCCAGCAGCTTAGTTATGTTTCTGATCCGGGCCAAAAACATTCAGTACTTC. This sequence encodes CASSLVMFLIRAKNIQYF.

This clonotype was observed at least ten times. The V call is TRBV7-2, the J call TRBJ1-4; the match to TRBD1 covers 7 bases. With V trimmed by 2 bases and J by 0 bases, 3 bases remained unmatched. This CDR3 has 16 amino acids. CDR1 and CDR2 from the germline V gene are SGHTA and FQGNSA. Here the CDR3 DNA reads TGTGCCAGCAGCTTAAGGGGGCCAGCAACTAATGAAAAACTGTTTTTT. It codes for CASSLRGPATNEKLFF.

In its sample, this clonotype was seen many times. This chain joins TRBV2 and TRBJ2-2; D unresolved. CDR1 is SNHLY, CDR2 FYNNEI, per germline. The CDR3 covers 14 residues. V dropped 3 bases and J dropped 2 bases, with 7 bases sitting between them. Written as DNA, the CDR3 is TGTGCCAGCAGTGAGGCAGTAAACACCGGGGAGCTGTTTTTT. Encoded protein: CASSEAVNTGELFF.

This clonotype was recorded many times. The chain is built from TRBV19 and TRBJ2-7; D is ambiguous. The CDR3 is 14 amino acids. V dropped 5 bases and J dropped 0 bases, with 11 bases sitting between them. CDR1 is LNHDA and CDR2 is SQIVND in the germline V gene (reference sequence). The CDR3 region is CASSATGSSYEQYF. CDR3 bases: TGTGCCAGTAGTGCGACTGGTAGCTCCTACGAGCAGTACTTC.

In this sample, this clonotype turned up many times. The chain employs TRBV7-2 and TRBJ2-5; possibly TRBD1 or TRBD2 for D (7 bases each). Trimming cost V 6 bases and J 5 bases, with 16 bases left between them. The CDR3 runs 14 residues. Germline-derived CDR1 and CDR2 are SGHTA and FQGNSA. The CDR3 coding sequence is TGTGCCAGCAGTTCCCAGGGGGGGATTGAGACCCAGTACTTC. This sequence encodes CASSSQGGIETQYF.

In regard to this clonotype: One end of the junction varies from germline; a read error may be responsible. The CDR3: CTSGGLQAYEQYF. The CDR3 region has the DNA TGTACCAGCGGTGGACTGCAAGCCTACGAGCAGTACTTC. V is TRBV7-9 and J is TRBJ2-7, with D perhaps matching TRBD2 (5 bases). CDR3 length: 13 amino acids. CDR1 and CDR2 from the germline V gene are SEHNR and FQNEAQ (reference sequence).

Here the CDR3 reads CASHNRGGQPQHF. CDR3 DNA sequence: TGTGCCAGCCATAACAGGGGTGGCCAGCCCCAGCATTTT. The genes are TRBV18 and TRBJ1-5, with 7 bases aligning to TRBD1. The CDR3 covers 13 residues. Germline V gene data show CDR1 as KGHSH and CDR2 as LQKENI. V was clipped by 8 bases and J by 7 bases; unmatched bases: 8.

The chain uses TRBV6-5 and TRBJ2-3, with 12 bases that match TRBD2. Germline V gene sequence: CDR1 MNHEY, CDR2 SVGAGI. There are 17 residues in the CDR3. Trimming at V came to 4 bases and at J to 5 bases, leaving 10 bases not matched to a gene. The CDR3 nucleotides read TGTGCCAGCAGTTCCCTACTAGCGGGAGGCCCTGGAGATACGCAGTATTTT. This encodes CASSSLLAGGPGDTQYF.

A few counts support this clonotype. The chain is built from TRBV5-1 and TRBJ2-7, with TRBD2 matching 11 bases. This CDR3 contains 15 residues. Germline lookup yields CDR1 SGHRS and CDR2 YFSETQ. The V segment lost 1 base and the J segment 2 bases; nucleotides outside the gene matches: 2. The chain's CDR3 is CASSLTSGGPYEQYF. CDR3 sequence (DNA): TGCGCCAGCAGCTTGACTAGCGGGGGACCCTACGAGCAGTACTTC.